The entry below gives a single T cell receptor beta chain sequence along with its context. Its antigen remains unknown. This sample was included in a study of cytomegalovirus exposure and HLA in healthy donors. Clones were read by immunoSEQ multiplex PCR, and TCRdb kept only the in-frame ones, dropping some. The sample holds 150,000 or so clones, approximately 89% seen once. There are 14 residues in the CDR3. The germline V gene has CDR1 MDHEN and CDR2 SYDVKM. With 7 bases clipped from V and 3 bases from J, the junction kept 5 bases outside the gene matches. Study-level findings and limits: Rare TCR sequences predominated, though certain public TCRs were found in many donors.

The chain combines TRBV28 with TRBJ2-1, with 8 positions matching TRBD2. The material sequenced was PBMCs. This receptor was identified in a young woman in good health and CMV-seropositive. The chain's CDR3 is CASNGGGFYNEQFF. The CDR3 coding sequence is TGTGCCAGCAACGGGGGGGGCTTCTACAATGAGCAGTTCTTC.